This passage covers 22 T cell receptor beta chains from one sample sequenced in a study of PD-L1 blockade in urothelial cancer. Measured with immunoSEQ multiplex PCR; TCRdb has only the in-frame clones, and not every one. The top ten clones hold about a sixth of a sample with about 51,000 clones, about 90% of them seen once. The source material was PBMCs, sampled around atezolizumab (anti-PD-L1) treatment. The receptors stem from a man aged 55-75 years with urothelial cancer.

The CDR3 sequence: CASSYSQGAVNEKLFF. Written as DNA, the CDR3 is TGTGCCAGCAGTTACTCGCAGGGGGCGGTTAATGAAAAACTGTTTTTT. The rearrangement uses TRBV6-5 and TRBJ1-4; 8 bases fit TRBD1. Germline loops: CDR1 MNHEY, CDR2 SVGAGI. Trimming removed 0 bases from V and 4 bases from J; junction bases left unmatched: 4. The CDR3 runs to 16 residues.

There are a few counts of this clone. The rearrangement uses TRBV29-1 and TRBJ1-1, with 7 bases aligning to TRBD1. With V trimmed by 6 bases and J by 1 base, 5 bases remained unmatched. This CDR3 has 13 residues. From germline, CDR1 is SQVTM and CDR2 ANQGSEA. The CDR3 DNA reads TGCAGCGTATACAGGGGAGAGAACACTGAAGCTTTCTTT. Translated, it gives CSVYRGENTEAFF.

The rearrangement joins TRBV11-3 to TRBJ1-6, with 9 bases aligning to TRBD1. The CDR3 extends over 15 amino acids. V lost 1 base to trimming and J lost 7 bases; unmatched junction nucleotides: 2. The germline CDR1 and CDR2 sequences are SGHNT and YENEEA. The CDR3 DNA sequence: TGTGCCAGCAGCTTAGGGACAGGGGACAATTCACCCCTCCACTTT. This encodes CASSLGTGDNSPLHF. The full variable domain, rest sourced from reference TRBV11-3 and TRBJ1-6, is EAGVVQSPRYKIIEKKQPVAFWCNPISGHNTLYWYLQNLGQGPELLIRYENEEAVDDSQLPKDRFSAERLKGVDSTLKIQPAELGDSAVYLCASSLGTGDNSPLHFGNGTRLTVT.

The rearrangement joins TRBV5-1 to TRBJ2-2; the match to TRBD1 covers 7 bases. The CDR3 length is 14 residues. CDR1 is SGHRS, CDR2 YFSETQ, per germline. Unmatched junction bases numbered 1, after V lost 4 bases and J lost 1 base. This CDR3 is CASSPGGNTGELFF. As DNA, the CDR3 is TGCGCCAGCAGCCCAGGGGGGAACACCGGGGAGCTGTTTTTT. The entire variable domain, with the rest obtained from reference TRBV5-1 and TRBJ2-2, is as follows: KAGVTQTPRYLIKTRGQQVTLSCSPISGHRSVSWYQQTPGQGLQFLFEYFSETQRNKGNFPGRFSGRQFSNSRSEMNVSTLELGDSALYLCASSPGGNTGELFFGEGSRLTVL.

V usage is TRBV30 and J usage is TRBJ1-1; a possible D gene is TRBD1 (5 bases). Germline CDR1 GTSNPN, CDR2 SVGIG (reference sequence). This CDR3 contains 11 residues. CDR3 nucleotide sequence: TGTGCTCGCCAGGGCCTCACTGAAGCTTTCTTT. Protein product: CARQGLTEAFF.

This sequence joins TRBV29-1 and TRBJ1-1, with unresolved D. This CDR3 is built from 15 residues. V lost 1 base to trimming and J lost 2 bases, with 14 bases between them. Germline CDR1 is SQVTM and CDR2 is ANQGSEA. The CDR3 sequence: CSVEVPTPSNTEAFF. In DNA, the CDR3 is TGCAGCGTTGAAGTCCCTACTCCCTCAAACACTGAAGCTTTCTTT.

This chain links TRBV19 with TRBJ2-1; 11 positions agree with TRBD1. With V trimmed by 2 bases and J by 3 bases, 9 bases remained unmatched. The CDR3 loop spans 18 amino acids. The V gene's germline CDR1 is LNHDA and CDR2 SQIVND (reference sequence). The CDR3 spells CASSIPPWTGGLYNEQFF. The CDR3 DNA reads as TGTGCCAGTAGTATACCCCCTTGGACAGGGGGCCTCTACAATGAGCAGTTCTTC.

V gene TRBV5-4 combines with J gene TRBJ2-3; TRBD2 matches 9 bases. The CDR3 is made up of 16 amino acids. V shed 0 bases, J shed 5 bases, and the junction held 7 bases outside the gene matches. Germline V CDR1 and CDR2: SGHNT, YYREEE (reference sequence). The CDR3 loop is CASSLVGGRARDTQYF. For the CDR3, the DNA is TGTGCCAGCAGCTTGGTGGGCGGGAGGGCTCGAGATACGCAGTATTTT.

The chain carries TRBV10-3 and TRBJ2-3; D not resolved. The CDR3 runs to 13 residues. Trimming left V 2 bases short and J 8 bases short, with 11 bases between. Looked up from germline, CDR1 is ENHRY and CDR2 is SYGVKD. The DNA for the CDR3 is TGTGCCATCAGTGAGGGCCGCCCCCCTACGCAGTATTTT. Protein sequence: CAISEGRPPTQYF.

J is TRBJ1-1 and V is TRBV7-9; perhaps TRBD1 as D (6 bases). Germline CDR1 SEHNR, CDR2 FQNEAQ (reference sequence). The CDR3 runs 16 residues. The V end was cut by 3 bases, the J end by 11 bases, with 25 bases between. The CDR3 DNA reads TGTGCCAGCAGCTTCAACAGGGCCGCACGACGAAATGAGGCTTTCTTT. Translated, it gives CASSFNRAARRNEAFF.

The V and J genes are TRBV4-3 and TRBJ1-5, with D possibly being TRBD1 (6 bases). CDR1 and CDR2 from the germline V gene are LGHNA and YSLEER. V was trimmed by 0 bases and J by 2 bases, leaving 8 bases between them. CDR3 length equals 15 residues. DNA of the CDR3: TGCGCCAGCAGCCAAGACCACAGGGGCAATCAGCCCCAGCATTTT. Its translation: CASSQDHRGNQPQHF.

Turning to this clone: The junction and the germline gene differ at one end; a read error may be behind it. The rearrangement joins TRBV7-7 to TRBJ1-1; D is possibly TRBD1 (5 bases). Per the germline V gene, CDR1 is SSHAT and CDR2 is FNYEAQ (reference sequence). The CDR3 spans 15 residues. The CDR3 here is CASSRYGGSATEAFF. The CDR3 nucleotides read TGTGCTAGCAGTCGCTATGGGGGGTCTGCCACTGAAGCTTTCTTT.

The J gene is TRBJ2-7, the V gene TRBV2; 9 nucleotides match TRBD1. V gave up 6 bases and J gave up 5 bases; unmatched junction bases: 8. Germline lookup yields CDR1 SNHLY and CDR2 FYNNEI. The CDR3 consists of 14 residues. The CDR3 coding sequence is TGTGCCAGCAGACGCAGACAGGGGGGTGACGAGCAGTACTTC. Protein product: CASRRRQGGDEQYF. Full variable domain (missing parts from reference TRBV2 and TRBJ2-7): EPEVTQTPSHQVTQMGQEVILRCVPISNHLYFYWYRQILGQKVEFLVSFYNNEISEKSEIFDDQFSVERPDGSNFTLKIRSTKLEDSAMYFCASRRRQGGDEQYFGPGTRLTVT.

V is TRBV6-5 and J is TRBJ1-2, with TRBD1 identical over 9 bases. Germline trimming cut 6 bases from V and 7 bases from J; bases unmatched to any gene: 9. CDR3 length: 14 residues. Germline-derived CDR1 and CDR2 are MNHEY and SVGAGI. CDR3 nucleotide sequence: TGTGCCAGCAGACTACAGGGGGCGACGGGTGGCTACACCTTC. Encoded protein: CASRLQGATGGYTF.

CDR3 DNA: TGTGCCAGCAGCTTAGATGCAGGAGGATCTAGAAATGGCTACACCTTC. It encodes CASSLDAGGSRNGYTF. The genes are TRBV11-3 and TRBJ1-2, with D unclear. V lost 0 bases and J 6 bases, leaving 17 bases between the germline ends. Germline assignment: CDR1 SGHNT and CDR2 YENEEA. The CDR3 contains 16 residues. The full variable domain, with the rest looked up from reference TRBV11-3 and TRBJ1-2, is EAGVVQSPRYKIIEKKQPVAFWCNPISGHNTLYWYLQNLGQGPELLIRYENEEAVDDSQLPKDRFSAERLKGVDSTLKIQPAELGDSAVYLCASSLDAGGSRNGYTFGSGTRLTVV.

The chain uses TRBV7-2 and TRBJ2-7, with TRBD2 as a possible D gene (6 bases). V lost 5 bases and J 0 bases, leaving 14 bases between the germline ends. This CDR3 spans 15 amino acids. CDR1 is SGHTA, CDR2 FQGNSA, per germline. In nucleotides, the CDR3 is TGTGCCAGCAGCCCCCTGGCGGGGAGCTCCTACGAGCAGTACTTC. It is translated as CASSPLAGSSYEQYF.

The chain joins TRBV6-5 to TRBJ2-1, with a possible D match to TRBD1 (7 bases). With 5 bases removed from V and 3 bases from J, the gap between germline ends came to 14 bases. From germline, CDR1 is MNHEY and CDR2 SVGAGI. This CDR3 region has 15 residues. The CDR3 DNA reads TGTGCCAGCAGTAGTTCAGGGGGGCTCTACAATGAGCAGTTCTTC. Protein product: CASSSSGGLYNEQFF.

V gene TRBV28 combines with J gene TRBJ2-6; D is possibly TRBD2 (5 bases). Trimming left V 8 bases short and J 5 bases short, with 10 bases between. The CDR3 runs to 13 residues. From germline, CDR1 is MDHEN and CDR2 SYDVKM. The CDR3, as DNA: TGTGCCAGCGGACTGATTTGGGCCAACGTCCTGACTTTC. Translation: CASGLIWANVLTF. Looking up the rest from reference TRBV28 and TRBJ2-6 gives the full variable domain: DVKVTQSSRYLVKRTGEKVFLECVQDMDHENMFWYRQDPGLGLRLIYFSYDVKMKEKGDIPEGYSVSREKKERFSLILESASTNQTSMYLCASGLIWANVLTFGAGSRLTVL.

The CDR3 protein is CASSVEGGASYNEQFF. CDR3 DNA: TGTGCCAGCAGCGTAGAAGGAGGGGCCTCCTACAATGAGCAGTTCTTC. The rearrangement uses TRBV9 and TRBJ2-1, with D possibly being TRBD2 (6 bases). The V end lost 0 bases, the J end lost 0 bases, and 10 bases lay between the germline ends. The length of the CDR3 is 16 residues. The germline gives CDR1 SGDLS, CDR2 YYNGEE.

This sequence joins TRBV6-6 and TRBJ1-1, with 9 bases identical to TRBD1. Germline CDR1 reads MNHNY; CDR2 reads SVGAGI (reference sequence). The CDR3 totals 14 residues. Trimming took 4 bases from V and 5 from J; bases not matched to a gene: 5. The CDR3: CASSSTGGRTEAFF. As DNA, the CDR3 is TGTGCCAGCAGTTCCACAGGGGGCCGGACTGAAGCTTTCTTT.

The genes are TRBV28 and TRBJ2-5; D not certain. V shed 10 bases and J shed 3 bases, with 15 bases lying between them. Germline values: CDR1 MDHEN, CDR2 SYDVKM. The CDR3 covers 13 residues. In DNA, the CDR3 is TGTGCCACATACGACTCCTCGAAAGAGACCCAGTACTTC. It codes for CATYDSSKETQYF.

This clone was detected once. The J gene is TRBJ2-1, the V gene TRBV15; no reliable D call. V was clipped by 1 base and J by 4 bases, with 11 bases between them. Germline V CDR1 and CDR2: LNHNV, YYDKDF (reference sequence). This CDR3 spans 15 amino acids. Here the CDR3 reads CATSRVQAFYNEQFF. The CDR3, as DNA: TGTGCCACCAGCAGAGTGCAGGCCTTTTACAATGAGCAGTTCTTC.